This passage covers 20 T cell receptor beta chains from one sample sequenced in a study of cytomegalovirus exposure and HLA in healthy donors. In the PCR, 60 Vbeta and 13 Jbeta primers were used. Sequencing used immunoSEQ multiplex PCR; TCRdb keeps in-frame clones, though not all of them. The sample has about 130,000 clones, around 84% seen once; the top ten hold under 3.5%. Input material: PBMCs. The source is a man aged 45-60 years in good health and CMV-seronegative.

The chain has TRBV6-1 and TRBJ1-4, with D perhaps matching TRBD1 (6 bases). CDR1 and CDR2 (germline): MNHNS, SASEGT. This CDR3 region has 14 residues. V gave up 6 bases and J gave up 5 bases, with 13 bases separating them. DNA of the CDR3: TGTGCCAGCAGACGGGACATTCTGAATGAAAAACTGTTTTTT. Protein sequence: CASRRDILNEKLFF.

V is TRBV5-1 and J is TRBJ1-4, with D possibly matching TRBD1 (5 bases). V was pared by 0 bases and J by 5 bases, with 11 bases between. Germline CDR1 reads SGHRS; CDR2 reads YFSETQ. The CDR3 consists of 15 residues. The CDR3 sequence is CASSLAGTKNEKLFF. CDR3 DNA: TGCGCCAGCAGCTTGGCCGGGACTAAAAATGAAAAACTGTTTTTT.

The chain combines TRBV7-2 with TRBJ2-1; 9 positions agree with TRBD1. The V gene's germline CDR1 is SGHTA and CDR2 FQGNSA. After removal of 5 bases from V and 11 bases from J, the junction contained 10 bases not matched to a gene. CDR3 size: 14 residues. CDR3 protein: CASSQGTGLGKQFF. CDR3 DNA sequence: TGTGCCAGCAGCCAAGGGACAGGGTTGGGTAAGCAGTTCTTC.

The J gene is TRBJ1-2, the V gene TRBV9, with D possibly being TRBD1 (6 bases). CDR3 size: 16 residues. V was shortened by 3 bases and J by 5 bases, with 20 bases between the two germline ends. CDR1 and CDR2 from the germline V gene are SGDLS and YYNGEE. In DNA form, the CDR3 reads TGTGCCAGCAGCGCGACAGGTAGAGCCCGCGGATATGGCTACACCTTC. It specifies CASSATGRARGYGYTF.

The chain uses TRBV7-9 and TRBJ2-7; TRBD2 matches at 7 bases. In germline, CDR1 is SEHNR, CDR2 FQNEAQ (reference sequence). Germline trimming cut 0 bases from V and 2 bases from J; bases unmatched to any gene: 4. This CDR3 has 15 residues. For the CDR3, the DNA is TGTGCCAGCAGCTTAGCAGCGGGGCTCCCCTACGAGCAGTACTTC. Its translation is CASSLAAGLPYEQYF.

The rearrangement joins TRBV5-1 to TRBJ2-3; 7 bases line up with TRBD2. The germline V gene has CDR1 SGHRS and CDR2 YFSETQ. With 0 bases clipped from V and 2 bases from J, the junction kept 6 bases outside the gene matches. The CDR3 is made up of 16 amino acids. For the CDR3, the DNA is TGCGCCAGCAGCTTGGTTGCGGGGGATGTCACAGATACGCAGTATTTT. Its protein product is CASSLVAGDVTDTQYF.

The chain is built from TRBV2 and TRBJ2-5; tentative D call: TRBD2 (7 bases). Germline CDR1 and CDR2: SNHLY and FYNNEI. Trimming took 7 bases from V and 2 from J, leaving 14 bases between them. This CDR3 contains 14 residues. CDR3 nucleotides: TGTGCCAGCAAGGGGGGGATTCTTCAAGAGACCCAGTACTTC. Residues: CASKGGILQETQYF.

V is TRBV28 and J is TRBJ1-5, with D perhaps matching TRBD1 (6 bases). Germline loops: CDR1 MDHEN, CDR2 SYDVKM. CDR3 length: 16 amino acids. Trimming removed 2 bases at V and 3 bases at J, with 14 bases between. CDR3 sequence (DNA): TGTGCCAGCAGTTTAGGGCGCAGGACAGTCAATCAGCCCCAGCATTTT. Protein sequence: CASSLGRRTVNQPQHF.

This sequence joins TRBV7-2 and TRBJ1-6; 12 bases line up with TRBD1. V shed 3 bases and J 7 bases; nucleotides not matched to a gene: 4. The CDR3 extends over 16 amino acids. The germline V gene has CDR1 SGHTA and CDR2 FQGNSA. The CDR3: CASSLGQGATNSPLHF. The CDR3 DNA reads TGTGCCAGCAGCTTGGGACAGGGGGCGACCAATTCACCCCTCCACTTT.

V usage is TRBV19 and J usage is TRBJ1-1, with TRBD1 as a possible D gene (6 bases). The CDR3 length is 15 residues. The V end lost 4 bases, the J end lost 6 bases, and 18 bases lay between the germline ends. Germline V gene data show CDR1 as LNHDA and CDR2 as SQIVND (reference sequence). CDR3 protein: CASSTVQGRPAEAFF. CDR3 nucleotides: TGTGCCAGTAGTACAGTACAGGGCCGTCCGGCTGAAGCTTTCTTT.

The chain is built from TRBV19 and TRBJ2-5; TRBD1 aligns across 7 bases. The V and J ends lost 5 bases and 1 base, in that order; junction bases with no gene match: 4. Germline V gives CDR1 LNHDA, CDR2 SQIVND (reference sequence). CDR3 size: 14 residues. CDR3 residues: CASSSGQPQETQYF. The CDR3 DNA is TGTGCCAGTAGTTCGGGACAGCCCCAAGAGACCCAGTACTTC.

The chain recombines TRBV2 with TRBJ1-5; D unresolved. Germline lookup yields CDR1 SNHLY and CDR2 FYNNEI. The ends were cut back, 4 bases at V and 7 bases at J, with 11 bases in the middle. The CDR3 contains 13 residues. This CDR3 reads CASSGEASQPQHF. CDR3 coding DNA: TGTGCCAGCAGTGGGGAGGCCTCGCAGCCCCAGCATTTT.

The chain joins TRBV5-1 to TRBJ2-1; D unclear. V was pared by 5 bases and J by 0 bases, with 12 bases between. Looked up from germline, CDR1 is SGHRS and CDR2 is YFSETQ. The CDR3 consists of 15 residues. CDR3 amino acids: CASSLDTSSYNEQFF. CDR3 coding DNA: TGCGCCAGCAGTCTCGACACAAGCTCCTACAATGAGCAGTTCTTC.

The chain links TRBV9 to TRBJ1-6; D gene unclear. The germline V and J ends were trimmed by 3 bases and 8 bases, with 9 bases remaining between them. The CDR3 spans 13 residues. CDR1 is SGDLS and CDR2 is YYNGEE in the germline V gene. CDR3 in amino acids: CASSGGSYSPLHF. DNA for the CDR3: TGTGCCAGCAGCGGTGGCAGTTATTCACCCCTCCACTTT. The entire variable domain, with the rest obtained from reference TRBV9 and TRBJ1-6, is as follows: DSGVTQTPKHLITATGQRVTLRCSPRSGDLSVYWYQQSLDQGLQFLIQYYNGEERAKGNILERFSAQQFPDLHSELNLSSLELGDSALYFCASSGGSYSPLHFGNGTRLTVT.

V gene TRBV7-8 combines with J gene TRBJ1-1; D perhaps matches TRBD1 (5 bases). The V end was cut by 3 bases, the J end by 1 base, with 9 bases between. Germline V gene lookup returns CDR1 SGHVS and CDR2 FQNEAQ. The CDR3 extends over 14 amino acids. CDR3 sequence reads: CASSFFDRNTEAFF. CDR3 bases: TGTGCCAGCAGCTTCTTCGACAGGAACACTGAAGCTTTCTTT.

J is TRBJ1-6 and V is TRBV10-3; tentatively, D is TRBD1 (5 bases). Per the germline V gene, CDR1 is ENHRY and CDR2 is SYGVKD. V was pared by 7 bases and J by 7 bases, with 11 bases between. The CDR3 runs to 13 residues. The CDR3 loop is CAINQGSNSPLHF. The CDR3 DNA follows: TGTGCCATCAACCAGGGATCAAATTCACCCCTCCACTTT.

The CDR3 protein is CASRWVRGPNQPQHF. CDR3 nucleotides: TGTGCCAGCCGCTGGGTCAGGGGTCCCAATCAGCCCCAGCATTTT. This chain uses TRBV19 with TRBJ1-5, with D possibly TRBD1 on 6 matching bases. The CDR3 totals 15 residues. V gave up 9 bases and J gave up 3 bases, with 18 bases separating them. Germline V lookup: CDR1 LNHDA, CDR2 SQIVND (reference sequence).

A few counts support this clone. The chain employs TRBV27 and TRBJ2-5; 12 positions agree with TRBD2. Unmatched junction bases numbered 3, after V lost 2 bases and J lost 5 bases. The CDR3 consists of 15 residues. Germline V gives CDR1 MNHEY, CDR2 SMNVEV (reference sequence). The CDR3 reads CASSLLGTSGETQYF. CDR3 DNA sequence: TGTGCCAGCAGTTTACTGGGGACTAGCGGGGAGACCCAGTACTTC.

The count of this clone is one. The CDR3 sequence is CASSYSSGGPEAFF. For the CDR3, the DNA is TGTGCCAGCAGTTACTCGTCAGGGGGCCCTGAAGCTTTCTTT. The rearrangement uses TRBV6-5 and TRBJ1-1; 8 positions match TRBD1. After removal of 0 bases from V and 6 bases from J, the junction contained 3 bases not matched to a gene. This CDR3 has 14 amino acids. Germline values: CDR1 MNHEY, CDR2 SVGAGI.

In DNA, the CDR3 is TGTGCCAGCAGCCCCTCCGGGACAGGGGTTTACTACGAGCAGTACTTC. As protein: CASSPSGTGVYYEQYF. This chain links TRBV7-6 with TRBJ2-7, with 10 bases fitting TRBD1. The CDR3 covers 16 residues. Trimming at V came to 5 bases and at J to 3 bases, leaving 10 bases not matched to a gene. Per germline, CDR1 SGHVS and CDR2 FNYEAQ.